The next 18 T cell receptor beta chains were all read from a single sample in a study of cytomegalovirus exposure and HLA in healthy donors. Primers for the PCR totalled 60 Vbeta and 13 Jbeta. The method was immunoSEQ multiplex PCR; TCRdb's version includes in-frame clones alone and lacks a portion of them. The data show fewer than 80,000 clones, around 80% seen once. The sample was PBMCs. The receptor set was obtained from a man aged 30-40 years in good health and CMV-seronegative.

This chain's CDR3 is CASSRTSDPYNEQFF. As DNA, the CDR3 is TGTGCCAGCAGCCGTACTAGCGATCCCTACAATGAGCAGTTCTTC. This chain links TRBV6-5 with TRBJ2-1, with TRBD2 matching 7 bases. V lost 6 bases, J lost 2 bases, and 7 bases stayed unmatched. From germline, CDR1 is MNHEY and CDR2 SVGAGI. The length of the CDR3 is 15 residues.

This clone has only a few counts. This chain links TRBV6-4 with TRBJ2-3, with D possibly being TRBD1 (5 bases). The CDR3 contains 13 residues. Germline V gene data show CDR1 as MRHNA and CDR2 as SNTAGT. V gave up 4 bases and J gave up 3 bases, with 8 bases separating them. The CDR3 protein is CASSGQGTDTQYF. As DNA, the CDR3 is TGTGCCAGCAGTGGGCAGGGAACAGATACGCAGTATTTT.

In its sample, this clone was seen once. The genes are TRBV27 and TRBJ1-3, with D possibly being TRBD1 (6 bases). The V gene lost 6 bases and the J gene lost 0 bases, with 9 bases spanning the gap. The CDR3 totals 14 residues. The germline V gene has CDR1 MNHEY and CDR2 SMNVEV (reference sequence). The CDR3 sequence: CASSPQGSGNTIYF. As DNA, the CDR3 is TGTGCCAGCAGCCCACAGGGCTCTGGAAACACCATATATTTT.

This clone was detected once. The J gene is TRBJ2-5, the V gene TRBV4-3; D might be TRBD2 (6 bases). The CDR3 has 15 residues. The V end lost 0 bases, the J end lost 4 bases, and 12 bases lay between the germline ends. The germline V gene has CDR1 LGHNA and CDR2 YSLEER. The chain's CDR3 is CASSQDGTGVETQYF. The CDR3, as DNA: TGCGCCAGCAGCCAAGATGGCACGGGAGTAGAGACCCAGTACTTC.

V and J are TRBV6-1 and TRBJ1-1; 9 positions match TRBD1. The CDR3 has 15 residues. Germline V CDR1 and CDR2: MNHNS, SASEGT. Germline trimming cut 7 bases from V and 1 base from J; bases unmatched to any gene: 7. The CDR3 bases are TGTGCCAGCAAAATAGCGACAGGGGGGAACACTGAAGCTTTCTTT. Its protein product is CASKIATGGNTEAFF.

This clone was seen a few times. The gene calls are TRBV7-9 and TRBJ1-1, with TRBD1 identical over 8 bases. Germline trimming cut 4 bases from V and 4 bases from J; bases unmatched to any gene: 2. The V gene's germline CDR1 is SEHNR and CDR2 FQNEAQ (reference sequence). The CDR3 is 13 amino acids. CDR3 bases: TGTGCCAGCAGCTCCGGACAGGGCACTGAAGCTTTCTTT. Translated, it gives CASSSGQGTEAFF.

The rearrangement joins TRBV7-2 to TRBJ2-1, with D tentatively TRBD1 (6 bases). V was trimmed by 4 bases and J by 8 bases, leaving 12 bases between them. The CDR3 is 13 amino acids. From germline, CDR1 is SGHTA and CDR2 FQGNSA. Here the CDR3 reads CASSSQGFDEQFF. In DNA form, the CDR3 reads TGTGCCAGCAGCTCACAGGGTTTTGATGAGCAGTTCTTC.

The CDR3 protein is CAWSVGWGQQYSGNTIYF. DNA for the CDR3: TGTGCCTGGAGTGTAGGGTGGGGACAGCAATACTCTGGAAACACCATATATTTT. This chain links TRBV30 with TRBJ1-3; 7 positions match TRBD1. Germline-derived CDR1 and CDR2 are GTSNPN and SVGIG (reference sequence). V lost 0 bases to trimming and J lost 0 bases; unmatched junction nucleotides: 11. CDR3 size: 18 residues.

The chain employs TRBV30 and TRBJ2-5; D unresolved. The CDR3 extends over 12 amino acids. Germline V lookup: CDR1 GTSNPN, CDR2 SVGIG (reference sequence). Trimming removed 0 bases at V and 4 bases at J, with 6 bases between. The CDR3 protein is CAWSVYGETQYF. CDR3 sequence (DNA): TGTGCCTGGAGTGTATACGGAGAGACCCAGTACTTC.

This clone turned up a few times. The V and J genes are TRBV5-6 and TRBJ1-5, with D uncertain. V was trimmed by 3 bases and J by 6 bases, leaving 13 bases between them. CDR1 SGHDT and CDR2 YYEEEE come from the germline V gene. The CDR3 has 14 amino acids. The CDR3, as DNA: TGTGCCAGCAGCTCCTCAGGTGGACTTCAGCCCCAGCATTTT. Translating it yields CASSSSGGLQPQHF.

CDR3 in DNA: TGTGCCAGCAGCCCGGGACTAGCGGATTACTACGAGCAGTACTTC. Translating it yields CASSPGLADYYEQYF. The gene calls are TRBV13 and TRBJ2-7; 11 bases are a match to TRBD2. Germline trimming cut 5 bases from V and 3 bases from J; bases unmatched to any gene: 6. This CDR3 has 15 amino acids. Germline-derived CDR1 and CDR2 are PRHDT and FYEKMQ (reference sequence). Full variable domain (missing parts from reference TRBV13 and TRBJ2-7): AAGVIQSPRHLIKEKRETATLKCYPIPRHDTVYWYQQGPGQDPQFLISFYEKMQSDKGSIPDRFSAQQFSDYHSELNMSSLELGDSALYFCASSPGLADYYEQYFGPGTRLTVT.

V and J are TRBV28 and TRBJ1-2; D might be TRBD1 (5 bases). Germline V gene sequence: CDR1 MDHEN, CDR2 SYDVKM. CDR3 length: 14 amino acids. V was trimmed by 5 bases and J by 4 bases, leaving 14 bases between them. The CDR3 DNA reads as TGTGCCAGCAGTCCGCGGGACGCGGCCTATGGCTACACCTTC. This encodes CASSPRDAAYGYTF.

In DNA, the CDR3 is TGCAGCGTGGAGCGGGAGGACTACAATGAGCAGTTCTTC. Protein product: CSVEREDYNEQFF. The chain carries TRBV29-1 and TRBJ2-1; TRBD2 aligns across 9 bases. From germline, CDR1 is SQVTM and CDR2 ANQGSEA. CDR3 length: 13 amino acids. The V segment lost 6 bases and the J segment 3 bases; nucleotides outside the gene matches: 3.

The rearrangement uses TRBV5-6 and TRBJ2-2; 14 positions agree with TRBD2. The junction had 2 bases not matched to a gene; V was cut back by 2 bases and J by 5 bases. From germline, CDR1 is SGHDT and CDR2 YYEEEE. This CDR3 has 16 amino acids. Here the CDR3 reads CASSFWTSGRTGELFF. The CDR3 DNA follows: TGTGCCAGCAGCTTTTGGACTAGCGGGAGGACCGGGGAGCTGTTTTTT. The complete variable domain, with remaining parts taken from reference TRBV5-6 and TRBJ2-2, reads DAGVTQSPTHLIKTRGQQVTLRCSPKSGHDTVSWYQQALGQGPQFIFQYYEEEERQRGNFPDRFSGHQFPNYSSELNVNALLLGDSALYLCASSFWTSGRTGELFFGEGSRLTVL.

This chain joins TRBV19 and TRBJ2-3, with 8 bases aligning to TRBD2. V lost 6 bases to trimming and J lost 4 bases; unmatched junction nucleotides: 12. The CDR3 covers 16 residues. Germline CDR1 is LNHDA and CDR2 is SQIVND (reference sequence). This CDR3 is CASRPMYGGEADTQYF. The CDR3 DNA reads TGTGCCAGTAGACCTATGTACGGGGGGGAGGCAGATACGCAGTATTTT.

The V call is TRBV27, the J call TRBJ2-7; perhaps TRBD2 as D (6 bases). CDR3 size: 11 residues. V was clipped by 2 bases and J by 7 bases, with 6 bases between them. The V gene's germline CDR1 is MNHEY and CDR2 SMNVEV (reference sequence). CDR3 nucleotides: TGTGCCAGCAGTTTAGGGGGGGAGCAGTACTTC. Its protein product is CASSLGGEQYF.

This clone came up once. The V gene is TRBV11-2, the J gene TRBJ2-1, with D maybe TRBD2 (5 bases). CDR3 size: 12 residues. Trimming took 0 bases from V and 12 from J, leaving 9 bases between them. Germline V gives CDR1 SGHAT, CDR2 FQNNGV. The CDR3 DNA reads as TGTGCCAGCAGCTTAGATGGGAGAGGGCAGTTCTTC. Translated, it gives CASSLDGRGQFF.

CDR3 in DNA: TGTGCCATCAGTGGCGGGGCGCAGGAGCAGTTCTTC. Protein sequence: CAISGGAQEQFF. The chain joins TRBV10-3 to TRBJ2-1; weak D call: TRBD2 (6 bases). Trimming left V 4 bases short and J 10 bases short, with 11 bases between. This CDR3 contains 12 residues. Germline CDR1 and CDR2: ENHRY and SYGVKD.